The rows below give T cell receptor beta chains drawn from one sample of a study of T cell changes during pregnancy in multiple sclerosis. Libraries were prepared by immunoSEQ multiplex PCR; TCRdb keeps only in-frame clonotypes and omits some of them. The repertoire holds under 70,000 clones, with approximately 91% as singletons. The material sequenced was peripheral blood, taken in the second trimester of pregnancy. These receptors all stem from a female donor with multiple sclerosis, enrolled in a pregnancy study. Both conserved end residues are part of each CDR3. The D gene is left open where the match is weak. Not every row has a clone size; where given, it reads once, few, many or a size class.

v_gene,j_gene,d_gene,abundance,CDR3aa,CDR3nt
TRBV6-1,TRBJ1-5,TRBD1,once,CASMTGTRQPQHF,TGTGCCAGCATGACAGGGACAAGACAGCCCCAGCATTTT
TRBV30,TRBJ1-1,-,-,CASPKGVLNTEAFF,TGTGCCAGCCCAAAGGGGGTTTTGAACACTGAAGCTTTCTTT
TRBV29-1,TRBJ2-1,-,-,CSVGGGFSYNEQFF,TGCAGCGTTGGTGGAGGCTTCTCCTACAATGAGCAGTTCTTC
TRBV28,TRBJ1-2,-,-,CASSPPLVQVYGYTF,TGTGCCAGCAGTCCCCCCCTGGTCCAGGTTTATGGCTACACCTTC
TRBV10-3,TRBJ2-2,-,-,CAMSGDGTGELFF,TGTGCCATGTCAGGGGATGGTACCGGGGAGCTGTTTTTT
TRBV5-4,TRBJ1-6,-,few,CASSSYRDRNSPLHF,TGTGCCAGCAGCTCTTACAGGGACCGAAATTCACCCCTCCACTTT
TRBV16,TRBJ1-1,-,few,CASSHGGGADTGEAFF,TGTGCCAGCAGCCACGGGGGGGGCGCGGATACTGGTGAAGCTTTCTTT
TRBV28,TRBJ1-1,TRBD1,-,CATHLPGQRTFF,TGTGCCACCCACCTCCCGGGACAGAGGACTTTCTTT
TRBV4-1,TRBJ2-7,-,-,CASSQRGLAGYEQYF,TGCGCCAGCAGCCAGAGGGGGCTAGCGGGCTACGAGCAGTACTTC
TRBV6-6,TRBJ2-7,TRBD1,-,CASSYSGTVRYGEQYF,TGTGCCAGCAGTTACTCTGGGACAGTGCGCTACGGCGAGCAGTACTTC